This T cell receptor (beta chain) was captured by sequencing in a study of cytomegalovirus exposure and HLA in healthy donors. Study-wide points: That first-cohort TCR clusters tended to co-occur in the approximately 120 validation repertoires was found in a later analysis. TCR beta chains numbering 150 to 200 were designated cytomegalovirus-associated.

Repertoires were generated with immunoSEQ multiplex PCR, while TCRdb's copy carries only in-frame clones and drops some. Here the sample spans roughly 310,000 clones, approximately 91% being singletons. On this clone: Antigen: not known.

The germline CDR1 and CDR2 sequences are MNHEY and SVGAGI. The CDR3 spans 16 residues. Trimming at V came to 2 bases and at J to 0 bases, leaving 6 bases not matched to a gene. The TCR sequence derives from a man aged 25-45 years in good health and CMV-seronegative. Sequences were obtained from PBMCs. V usage is TRBV6-5 and J usage is TRBJ1-2; 7 bases align to TRBD1. CDR3 in amino acids: CASSYAQGVTNYGYTF. DNA of the CDR3: TGTGCCAGCAGTTACGCGCAGGGGGTTACTAACTATGGCTACACCTTC.